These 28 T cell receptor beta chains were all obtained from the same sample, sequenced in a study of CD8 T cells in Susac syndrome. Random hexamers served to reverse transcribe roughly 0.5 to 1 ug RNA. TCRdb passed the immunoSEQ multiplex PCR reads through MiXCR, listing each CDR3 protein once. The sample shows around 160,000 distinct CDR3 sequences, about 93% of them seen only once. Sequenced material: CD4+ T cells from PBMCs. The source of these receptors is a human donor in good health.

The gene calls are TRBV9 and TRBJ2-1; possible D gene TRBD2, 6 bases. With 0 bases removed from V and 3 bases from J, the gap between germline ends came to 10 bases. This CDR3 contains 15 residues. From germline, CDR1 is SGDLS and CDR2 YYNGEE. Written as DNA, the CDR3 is TGTGCCAGCAGCGTAGCCAGCGGGCTCTACAATGAGCAGTTCTTC. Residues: CASSVASGLYNEQFF.

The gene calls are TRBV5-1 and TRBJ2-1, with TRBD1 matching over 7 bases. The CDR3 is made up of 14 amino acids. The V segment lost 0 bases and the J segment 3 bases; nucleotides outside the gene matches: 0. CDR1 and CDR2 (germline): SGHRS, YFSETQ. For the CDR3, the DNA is TGCGCCAGCAGCTTGGACAGGGGCTACAATGAGCAGTTCTTC. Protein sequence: CASSLDRGYNEQFF. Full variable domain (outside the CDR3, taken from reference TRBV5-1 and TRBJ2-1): KAGVTQTPRYLIKTRGQQVTLSCSPISGHRSVSWYQQTPGQGLQFLFEYFSETQRNKGNFPGRFSGRQFSNSRSEMNVSTLELGDSALYLCASSLDRGYNEQFFGPGTRLTVL.

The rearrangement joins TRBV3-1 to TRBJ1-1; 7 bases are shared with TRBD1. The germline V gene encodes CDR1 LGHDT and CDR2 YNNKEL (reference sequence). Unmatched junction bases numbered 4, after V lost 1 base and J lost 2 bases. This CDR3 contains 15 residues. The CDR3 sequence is CASSQGGQPNTEAFF. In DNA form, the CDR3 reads TGTGCCAGCAGCCAAGGGGGACAGCCTAACACTGAAGCTTTCTTT.

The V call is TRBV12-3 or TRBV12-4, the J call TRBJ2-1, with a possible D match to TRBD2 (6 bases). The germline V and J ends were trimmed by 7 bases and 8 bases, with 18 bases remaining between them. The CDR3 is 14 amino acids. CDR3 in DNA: TGTGCCAGCATTCCAACGGAGGGAGTCCATGAGCAGTTCTTC. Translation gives CASIPTEGVHEQFF.

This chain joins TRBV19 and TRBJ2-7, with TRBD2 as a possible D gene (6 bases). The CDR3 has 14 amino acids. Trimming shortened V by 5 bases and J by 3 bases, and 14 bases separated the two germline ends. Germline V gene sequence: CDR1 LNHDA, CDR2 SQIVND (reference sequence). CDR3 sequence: CASSPRGTRYEQYF. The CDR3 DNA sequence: TGTGCCAGTAGTCCCCGCGGGACTCGCTACGAGCAGTACTTC.

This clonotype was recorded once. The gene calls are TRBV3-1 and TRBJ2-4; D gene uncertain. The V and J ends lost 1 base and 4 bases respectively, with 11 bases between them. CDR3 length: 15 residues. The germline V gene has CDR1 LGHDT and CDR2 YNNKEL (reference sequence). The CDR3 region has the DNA TGTGCCAGCAGCCAAGGGGGATCAAATAAAAACATTCAGTACTTC. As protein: CASSQGGSNKNIQYF.

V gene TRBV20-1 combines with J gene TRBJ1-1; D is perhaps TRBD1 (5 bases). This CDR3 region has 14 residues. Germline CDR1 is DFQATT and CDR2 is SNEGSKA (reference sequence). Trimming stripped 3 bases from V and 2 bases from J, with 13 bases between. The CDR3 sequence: CSARFGHLNTEAFF. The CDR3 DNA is TGCAGTGCTAGGTTCGGACACCTAAACACTGAAGCTTTCTTT.

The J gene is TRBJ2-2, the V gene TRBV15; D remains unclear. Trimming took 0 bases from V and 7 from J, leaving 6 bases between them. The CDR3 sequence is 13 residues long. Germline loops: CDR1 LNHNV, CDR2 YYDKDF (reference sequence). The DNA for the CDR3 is TGTGCCACCAGCAGAGACGATATCGGGGAGCTGTTTTTT. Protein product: CATSRDDIGELFF.

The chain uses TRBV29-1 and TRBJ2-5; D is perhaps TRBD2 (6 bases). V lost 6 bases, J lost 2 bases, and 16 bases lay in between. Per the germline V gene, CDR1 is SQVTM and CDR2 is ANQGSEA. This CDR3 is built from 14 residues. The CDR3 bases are TGCAGCGTCGGTTTAGTGGGGGGTCAAGAGACCCAGTACTTC. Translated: CSVGLVGGQETQYF. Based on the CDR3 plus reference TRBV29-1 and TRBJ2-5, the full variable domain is SAVISQKPSRDICQRGTSLTIQCQVDSQVTMMFWYRQQPGQSLTLIATANQGSEATYESGFVIDKFPISRPNLTFSTLTVSNMSPEDSSIYLCSVGLVGGQETQYFGPGTRLLVL.

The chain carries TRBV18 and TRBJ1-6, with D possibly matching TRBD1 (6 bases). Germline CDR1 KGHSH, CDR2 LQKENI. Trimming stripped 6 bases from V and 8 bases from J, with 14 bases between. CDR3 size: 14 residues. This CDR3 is CASSLTDRDSPLHF. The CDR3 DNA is TGTGCCAGCTCCTTGACGGACAGAGATTCACCCCTCCACTTT.

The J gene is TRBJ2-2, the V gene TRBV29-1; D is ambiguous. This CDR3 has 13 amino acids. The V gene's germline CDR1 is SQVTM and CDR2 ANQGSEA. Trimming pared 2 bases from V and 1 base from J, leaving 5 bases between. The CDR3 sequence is CSVEIQNTGELFF. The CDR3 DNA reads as TGCAGCGTTGAAATCCAGAACACCGGGGAGCTGTTTTTT.

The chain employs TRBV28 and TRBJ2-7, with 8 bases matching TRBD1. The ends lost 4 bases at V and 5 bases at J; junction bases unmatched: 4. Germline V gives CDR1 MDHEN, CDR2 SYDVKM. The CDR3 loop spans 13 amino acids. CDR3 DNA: TGTGCCAGCAGTTGGACAGGGAGCCACGAGCAGTACTTC. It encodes CASSWTGSHEQYF. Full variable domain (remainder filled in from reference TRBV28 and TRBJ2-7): DVKVTQSSRYLVKRTGEKVFLECVQDMDHENMFWYRQDPGLGLRLIYFSYDVKMKEKGDIPEGYSVSREKKERFSLILESASTNQTSMYLCASSWTGSHEQYFGPGTRLTVT.

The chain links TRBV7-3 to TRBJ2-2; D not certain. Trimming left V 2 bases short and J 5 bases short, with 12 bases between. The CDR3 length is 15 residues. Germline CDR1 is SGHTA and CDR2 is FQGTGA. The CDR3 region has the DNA TGTGCCAGCAGCTTACAGTTGGAACAGACCGGGGAGCTGTTTTTT. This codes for CASSLQLEQTGELFF. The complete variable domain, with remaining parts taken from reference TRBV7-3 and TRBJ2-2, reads GAGVSQTPSNKVTEKGKYVELRCDPISGHTALYWYRQSLGQGPEFLIYFQGTGAADDSGLPNDRFFAVRPEGSVSTLKIQRTERGDSAVYLCASSLQLEQTGELFFGEGSRLTVL.

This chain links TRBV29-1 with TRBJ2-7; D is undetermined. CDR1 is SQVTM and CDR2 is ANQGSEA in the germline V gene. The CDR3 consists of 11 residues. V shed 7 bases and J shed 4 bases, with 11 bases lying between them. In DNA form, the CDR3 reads TGCAGCGCCAGTCTAGGATACGAGCAGTACTTC. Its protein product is CSASLGYEQYF.

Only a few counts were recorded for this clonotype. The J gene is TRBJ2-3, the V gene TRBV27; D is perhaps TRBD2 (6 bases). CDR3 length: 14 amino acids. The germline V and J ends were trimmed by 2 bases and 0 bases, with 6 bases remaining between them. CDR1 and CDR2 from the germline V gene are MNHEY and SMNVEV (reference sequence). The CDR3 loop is CASSLGLSTDTQYF. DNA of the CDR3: TGTGCCAGCAGTTTAGGACTAAGCACAGATACGCAGTATTTT.

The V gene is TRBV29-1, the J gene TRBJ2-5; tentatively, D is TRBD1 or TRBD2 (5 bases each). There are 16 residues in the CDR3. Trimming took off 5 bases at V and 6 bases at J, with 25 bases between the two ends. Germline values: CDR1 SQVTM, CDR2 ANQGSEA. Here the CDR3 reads CSVNIQGGWELKTQYF. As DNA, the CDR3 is TGCAGCGTTAATATTCAGGGCGGTTGGGAGTTGAAGACCCAGTACTTC.

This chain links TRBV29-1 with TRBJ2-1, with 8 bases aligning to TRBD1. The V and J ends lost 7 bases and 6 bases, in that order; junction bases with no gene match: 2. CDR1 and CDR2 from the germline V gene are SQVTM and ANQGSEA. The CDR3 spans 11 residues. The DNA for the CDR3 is TGCAGCGCCGACAGGGGCAATGAGCAGTTCTTC. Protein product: CSADRGNEQFF.

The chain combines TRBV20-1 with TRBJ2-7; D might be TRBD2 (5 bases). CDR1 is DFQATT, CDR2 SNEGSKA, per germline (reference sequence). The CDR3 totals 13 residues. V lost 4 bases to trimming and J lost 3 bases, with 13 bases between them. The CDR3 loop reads CSATPRGVYEQYF. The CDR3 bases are TGCAGTGCTACACCCCGGGGAGTCTACGAGCAGTACTTC.

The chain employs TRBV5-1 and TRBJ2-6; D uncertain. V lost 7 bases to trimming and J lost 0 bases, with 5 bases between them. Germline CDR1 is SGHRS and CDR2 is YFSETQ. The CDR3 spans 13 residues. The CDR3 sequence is CASGLSGANVLTF. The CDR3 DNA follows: TGCGCCAGCGGTCTCTCTGGGGCCAACGTCCTGACTTTC.

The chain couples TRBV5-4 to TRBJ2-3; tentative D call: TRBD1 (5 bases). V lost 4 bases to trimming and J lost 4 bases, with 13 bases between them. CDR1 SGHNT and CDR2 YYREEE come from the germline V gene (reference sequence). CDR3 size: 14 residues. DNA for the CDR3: TGTGCCAGCAGCCCCCCAGCAGGGTCAGATACGCAGTATTTT. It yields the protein CASSPPAGSDTQYF. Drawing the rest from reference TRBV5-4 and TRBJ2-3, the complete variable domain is ETGVTQSPTHLIKTRGQQVTLRCSSQSGHNTVSWYQQALGQGPQFIFQYYREEENGRGNFPPRFSGLQFPNYSSELNVNALELDDSALYLCASSPPAGSDTQYFGPGTRLTVL.

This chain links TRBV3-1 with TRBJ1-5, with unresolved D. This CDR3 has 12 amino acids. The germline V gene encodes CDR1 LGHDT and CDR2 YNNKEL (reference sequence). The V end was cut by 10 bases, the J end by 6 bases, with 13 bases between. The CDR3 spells CANFRTFQPQHF. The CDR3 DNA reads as TGTGCCAACTTCCGGACCTTTCAGCCCCAGCATTTT.

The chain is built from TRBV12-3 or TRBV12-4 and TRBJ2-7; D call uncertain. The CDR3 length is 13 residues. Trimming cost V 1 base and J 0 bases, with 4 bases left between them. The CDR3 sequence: CASSLDPSYEQYF. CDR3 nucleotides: TGTGCCAGCAGTTTAGACCCCTCCTACGAGCAGTACTTC.

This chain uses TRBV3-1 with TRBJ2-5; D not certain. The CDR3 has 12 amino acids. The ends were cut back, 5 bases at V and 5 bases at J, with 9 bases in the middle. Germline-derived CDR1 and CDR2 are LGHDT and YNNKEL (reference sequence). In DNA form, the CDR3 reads TGTGCCAGCAGCTCGGCTGGGGAGACCCAGTACTTC. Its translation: CASSSAGETQYF.

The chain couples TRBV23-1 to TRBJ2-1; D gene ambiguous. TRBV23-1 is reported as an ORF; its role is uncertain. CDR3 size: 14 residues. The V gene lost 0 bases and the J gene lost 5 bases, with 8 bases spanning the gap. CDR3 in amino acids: CASSQSDRNNEQFF. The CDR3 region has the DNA TGCGCCAGCAGTCAATCGGACCGCAACAATGAGCAGTTCTTC.

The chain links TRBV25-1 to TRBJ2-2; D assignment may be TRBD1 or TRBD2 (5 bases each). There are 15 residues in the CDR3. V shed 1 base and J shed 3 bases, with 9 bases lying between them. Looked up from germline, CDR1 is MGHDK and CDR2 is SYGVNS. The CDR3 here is CASSEWQGDTGELFF. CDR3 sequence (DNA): TGTGCCAGCAGTGAATGGCAGGGAGACACCGGGGAGCTGTTTTTT.

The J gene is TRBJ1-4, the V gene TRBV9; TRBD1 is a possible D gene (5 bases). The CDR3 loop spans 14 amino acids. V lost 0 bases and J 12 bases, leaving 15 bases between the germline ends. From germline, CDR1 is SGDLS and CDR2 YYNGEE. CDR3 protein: CASSVEPRDGQLFF. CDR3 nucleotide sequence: TGTGCCAGCAGCGTAGAACCCAGGGACGGGCAACTGTTTTTT. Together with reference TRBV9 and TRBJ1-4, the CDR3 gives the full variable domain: DSGVTQTPKHLITATGQRVTLRCSPRSGDLSVYWYQQSLDQGLQFLIQYYNGEERAKGNILERFSAQQFPDLHSELNLSSLELGDSALYFCASSVEPRDGQLFFGSGTQLSVL.

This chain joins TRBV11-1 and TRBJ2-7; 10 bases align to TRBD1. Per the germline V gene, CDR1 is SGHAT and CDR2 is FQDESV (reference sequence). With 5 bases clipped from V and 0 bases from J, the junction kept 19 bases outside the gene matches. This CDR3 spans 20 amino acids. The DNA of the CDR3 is TGTGCCAGCAGCACCATCTTGGGACAGGGGACTCCTACCCTCTCCTACGAGCAGTACTTC. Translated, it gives CASSTILGQGTPTLSYEQYF.

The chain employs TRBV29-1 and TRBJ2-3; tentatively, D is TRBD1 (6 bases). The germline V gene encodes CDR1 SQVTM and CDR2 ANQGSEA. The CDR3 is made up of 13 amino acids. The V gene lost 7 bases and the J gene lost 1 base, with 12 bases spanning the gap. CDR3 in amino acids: CSDQGFGTDTQYF. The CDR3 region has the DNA TGCAGCGACCAGGGGTTTGGCACAGATACGCAGTATTTT.